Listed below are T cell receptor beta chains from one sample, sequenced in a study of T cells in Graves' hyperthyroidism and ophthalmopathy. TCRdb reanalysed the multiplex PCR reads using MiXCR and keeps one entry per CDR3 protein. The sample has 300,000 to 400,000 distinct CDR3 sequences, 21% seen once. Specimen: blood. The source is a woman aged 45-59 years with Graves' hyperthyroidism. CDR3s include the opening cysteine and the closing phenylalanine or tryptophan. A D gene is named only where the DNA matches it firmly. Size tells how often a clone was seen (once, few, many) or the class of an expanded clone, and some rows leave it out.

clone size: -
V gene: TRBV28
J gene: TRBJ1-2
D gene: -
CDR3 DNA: TGTGCCAGTGCATCGACCACGGGGGATGGCTACACCTTC
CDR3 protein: CASASTTGDGYTF

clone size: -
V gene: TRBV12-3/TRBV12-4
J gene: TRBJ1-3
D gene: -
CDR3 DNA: TGTGCCAGCAGTTTATGGGGGGCTGGAAACACCATATATTTT
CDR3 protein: CASSLWGAGNTIYF

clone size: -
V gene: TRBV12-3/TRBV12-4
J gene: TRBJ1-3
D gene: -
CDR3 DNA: TGTGCCAGCAGTTTCGGTCGCTGGGACACTAACTCTGGAAACACCATATATTTT
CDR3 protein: CASSFGRWDTNSGNTIYF

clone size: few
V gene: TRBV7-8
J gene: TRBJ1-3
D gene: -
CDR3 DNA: TGTGCCAGCAGCGCGCAGGGGAGAAACACCATATATTTT
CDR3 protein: CASSAQGRNTIYF

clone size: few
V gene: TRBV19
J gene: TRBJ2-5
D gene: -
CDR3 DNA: TGTGCCAGTTCGACACGCAACGGACAAGAGACCCAGTACTTC
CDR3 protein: CASSTRNGQETQYF

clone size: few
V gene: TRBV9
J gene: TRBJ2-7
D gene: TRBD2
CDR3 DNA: TGTGCCAGCAGCCCCATCGCTAGCGGGAGAAGCTACGAGCAGTACTTC
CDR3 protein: CASSPIASGRSYEQYF

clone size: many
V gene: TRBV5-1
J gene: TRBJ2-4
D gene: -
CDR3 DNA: TGCGCCAGCAGCCCCGCGGCAGGGGGGTGGCTAGCGGGCCCCGCCAAAAACATTCAGTACTTC
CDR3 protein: CASSPAAGGWLAGPAKNIQYF

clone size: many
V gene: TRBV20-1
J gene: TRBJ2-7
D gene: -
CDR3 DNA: TGCAGTGCTAGAGCACCGGGACATGGCCCCTACGAGCAGTACTTC
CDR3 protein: CSARAPGHGPYEQYF

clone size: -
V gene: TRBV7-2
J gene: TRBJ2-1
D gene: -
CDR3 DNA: TGTGCCAGCAGCGCGCCCGACAGGCCACACAATGAGCAGTTCTTC
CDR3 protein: CASSAPDRPHNEQFF

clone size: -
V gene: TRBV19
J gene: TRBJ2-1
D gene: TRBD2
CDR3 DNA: TGTGCCAGTGAGGGACTAGCGGGAGGGCCATCAGGACTTGGGGAGCAGTTCTTC
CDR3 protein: CASEGLAGGPSGLGEQFF

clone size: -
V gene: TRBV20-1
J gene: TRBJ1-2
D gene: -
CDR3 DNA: TGCAGTGCTAGAGGGTCAGCCAACTATGGCTACACCTTC
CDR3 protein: CSARGSANYGYTF

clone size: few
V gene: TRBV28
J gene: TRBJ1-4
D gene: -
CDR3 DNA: TGTGCCAGCAGTCCGAGTTTGAAGAGTGAAAAACTGTTTTTT
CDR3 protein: CASSPSLKSEKLFF

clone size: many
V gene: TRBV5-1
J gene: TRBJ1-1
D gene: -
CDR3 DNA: TGCGCCAGCAGCTTTACAGGGCCCACTGAAGCTTTCTTT
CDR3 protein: CASSFTGPTEAFF

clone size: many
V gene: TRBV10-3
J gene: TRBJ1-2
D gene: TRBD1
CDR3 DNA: TGTGCCATCAGCCCGGGACAGGGACGAATAATCTATGGCTACACCTTC
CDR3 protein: CAISPGQGRIIYGYTF

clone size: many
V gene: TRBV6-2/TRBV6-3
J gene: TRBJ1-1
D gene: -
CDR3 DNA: TGTGCCAGCCTTAGCCCCCCCCCGTCCGGTGAAGCTTTCTTT
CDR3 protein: CASLSPPPSGEAFF

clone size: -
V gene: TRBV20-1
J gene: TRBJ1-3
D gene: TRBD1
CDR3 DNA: TGCAGTGCCCTGGGACAGGGGGCTTCTGGAAACACCATATATTTT
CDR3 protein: CSALGQGASGNTIYF

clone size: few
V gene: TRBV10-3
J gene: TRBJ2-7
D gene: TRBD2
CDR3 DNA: TGTGCCATCAGGAGGACTAGCGGGAGGGACGAGCAGTACTTC
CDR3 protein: CAIRRTSGRDEQYF

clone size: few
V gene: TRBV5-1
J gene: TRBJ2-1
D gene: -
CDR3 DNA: TGCGCCAGCAGCTTGGGCGGGAAATTCTCCTACAATGAGCAGTTCTTC
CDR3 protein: CASSLGGKFSYNEQFF

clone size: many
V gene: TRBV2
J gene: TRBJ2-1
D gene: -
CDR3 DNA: TGTGCCAGCCGCCTTGCAAGCGGACACAATGAGCAGTTCTTC
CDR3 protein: CASRLASGHNEQFF

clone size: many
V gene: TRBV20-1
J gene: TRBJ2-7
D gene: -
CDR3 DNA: TGCAGTGCCAGGGGGGGTCGGGGCGCCGGCTCCTACGAGCAGTACTTC
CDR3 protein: CSARGGRGAGSYEQYF

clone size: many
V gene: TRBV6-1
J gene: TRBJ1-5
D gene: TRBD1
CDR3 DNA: TGTGCCAGCAGTGAGGGGCAGGGGGCGACTCAGCCCCAGCATTTT
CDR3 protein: CASSEGQGATQPQHF

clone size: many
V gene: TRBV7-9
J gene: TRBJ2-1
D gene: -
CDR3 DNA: TGTGCCAGCAGCCCCCGCAATGAGCAGTTCTTC
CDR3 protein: CASSPRNEQFF

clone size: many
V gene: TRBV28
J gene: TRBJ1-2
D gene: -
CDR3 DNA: TGTGCCATCGCCGGCAGAAAAGGAGGCTACACCTTC
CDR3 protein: CAIAGRKGGYTF

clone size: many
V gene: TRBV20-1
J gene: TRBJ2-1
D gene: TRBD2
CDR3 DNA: TGCAGTGCTATCCGTCTAGCGGGGGGTGAGCAGTTCTTC
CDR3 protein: CSAIRLAGGEQFF

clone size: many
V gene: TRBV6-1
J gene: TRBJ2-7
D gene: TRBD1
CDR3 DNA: TGTGCCAGCAGCGGAGCCGGGACAGCAGACTACGAGCAGTACTTC
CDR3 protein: CASSGAGTADYEQYF

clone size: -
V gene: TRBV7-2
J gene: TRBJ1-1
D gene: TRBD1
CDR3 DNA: TGTGCCAGCAGCTCGCGAGGGACAGGGATGAACACTGAAGCTTTCTTT
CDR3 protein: CASSSRGTGMNTEAFF

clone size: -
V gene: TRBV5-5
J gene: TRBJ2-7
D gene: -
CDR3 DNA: TGTGCCAGCAGCTTAAACGGACGGATTGGACTATCCTACGAGCAGTACTTC
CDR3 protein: CASSLNGRIGLSYEQYF

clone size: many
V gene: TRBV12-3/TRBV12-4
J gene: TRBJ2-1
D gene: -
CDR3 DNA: TGTGCCAGCACCTATTTCGGAGCGGAATACAATGAGCAGTTCTTC
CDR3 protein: CASTYFGAEYNEQFF

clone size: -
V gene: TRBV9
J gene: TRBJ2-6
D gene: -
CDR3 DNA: TGTGCCAGCATGAGAACACTCTCTGGGGCCAACGTCCTGACTTTC
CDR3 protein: CASMRTLSGANVLTF